This TCR beta chain was captured by sequencing in a study of type 1 and type 2 diabetes patients. In the study overall: Samples came from type 1 diabetic, type 2 diabetic or nondiabetic people, recruited in China.

Amplification started from genomic DNA. A primer set of 30 forward and 13 reverse primers amplified the CDR3. Each CDR3 protein gets one entry after TCRdb re-called the multiplex PCR reads with MiXCR. The sample has around 300,000 distinct CDR3 sequences, roughly 44% seen once; the top ten hold roughly 13%. A word on this clonotype: The target antigen is unknown.

Study outcomes and limitations: Unmatched age and gender across groups might bias interpretation. Some HECs seen only in T1D might also appear in more T2D or control samples. Type 1 diabetes repertoires were significantly less diverse than type 2 diabetes ones.

Unmatched junction bases numbered 11, after V lost 3 bases and J lost 3 bases. The CDR3 sequence is 16 residues long. The germline V gene encodes CDR1 MNHNS and CDR2 SASEGT. The chain links TRBV6-1 to TRBJ2-7; 7 bases are a match to TRBD2. Material: peripheral blood mononuclear cells (PBMCs). The clonotype originates from a man in his late teens or twenties with type 2 diabetes. The CDR3 bases are TGTGCCAGCAGTGACCCCCTCCAGCGGGGCCACTACGAGCAGTACTTC. Translating gives CASSDPLQRGHYEQYF.